These 20 T cell receptor beta chains share one sample of origin, sequenced in a study of cytomegalovirus exposure and HLA in healthy donors. Vbeta (60) and Jbeta (13) primers were used in the PCR. Repertoires were generated with immunoSEQ multiplex PCR, while TCRdb's copy carries only in-frame clones and drops some. The sample has around 130,000 clones, 65% to 80% seen once. Sequencing was performed on PBMCs. These receptors came from a young woman in good health and CMV-seronegative.

A few counts support this clone. CDR3 in amino acids: CSASYNEQFF. Here the CDR3 DNA reads TGCAGTGCCAGTTACAATGAGCAGTTCTTC. V and J are TRBV20-1 and TRBJ2-1; D is undetermined. Germline lookup yields CDR1 DFQATT and CDR2 SNEGSKA (reference sequence). The CDR3 is 10 residues long. Trimming took 6 bases from V and 4 from J, leaving 4 bases between them.

The gene calls are TRBV20-1 and TRBJ2-7; 7 bases are a match to TRBD1. Germline trimming cut 6 bases from V and 3 bases from J; bases unmatched to any gene: 2. Germline loops: CDR1 DFQATT, CDR2 SNEGSKA (reference sequence). This CDR3 region has 11 residues. The CDR3 sequence is CSAWTGYEQYF. The CDR3 region has the DNA TGCAGTGCGTGGACAGGCTACGAGCAGTACTTC.

CDR3 sequence (DNA): TGCGCCAGCAGTGAAGCGGGGAACACTGAAGCTTTCTTT. The encoded protein is CASSEAGNTEAFF. The V call is TRBV10-1, the J call TRBJ1-1, with D hard to call. The CDR3 is 13 residues long. Germline CDR1 reads WNHNN; CDR2 reads SYGVQD (reference sequence). The V end was cut by 3 bases, the J end by 1 base, with 6 bases between.

The chain carries TRBV19 and TRBJ2-5; 9 bases map to TRBD1. The CDR3 contains 15 residues. The germline V gene encodes CDR1 LNHDA and CDR2 SQIVND (reference sequence). The junction had 10 bases not matched to a gene; V was cut back by 7 bases and J by 4 bases. The CDR3 region has the DNA TGTGCCAGTACCCTAGGACAGGGGAGTGGAGAGACCCAGTACTTC. Encoded protein: CASTLGQGSGETQYF.

This clone was detected once. The rearrangement uses TRBV7-2 and TRBJ2-1, with 12 nucleotides matching TRBD2. Germline V gene lookup returns CDR1 SGHTA and CDR2 FQGNSA. V was clipped by 3 bases and J by 9 bases; unmatched bases: 6. The CDR3 sequence is 15 residues long. The CDR3 nucleotides read TGTGCCAGCAGCTTGTCGGGACTAGCGGGTGGTGAGCAGTTCTTC. It translates to CASSLSGLAGGEQFF.

The rearrangement links TRBV4-2 to TRBJ2-1; TRBD2 might be the D (6 bases). The germline V gene encodes CDR1 LGHNA and CDR2 YNFKEQ. Trimming shortened V by 4 bases and J by 0 bases, and 19 bases separated the two germline ends. This CDR3 spans 18 amino acids. DNA of the CDR3: TGTGCCAGCAGCCCCGGAGGGGCGGCAAGGAGCTCCTACAATGAGCAGTTCTTC. It yields the protein CASSPGGAARSSYNEQFF.

The rearrangement joins TRBV18 to TRBJ1-3, with D perhaps matching TRBD1 (5 bases). The CDR3 sequence is 15 residues long. Germline loops: CDR1 KGHSH, CDR2 LQKENI. Trimming cost V 3 bases and J 2 bases, with 11 bases left between them. CDR3 sequence (DNA): TGTGCCAGCTCACCGGGGAGGGGAGCTGGAAACACCATATATTTT. Protein product: CASSPGRGAGNTIYF.

J is TRBJ1-1 and V is TRBV10-3; 8 nucleotides align to TRBD1. J was trimmed by 2 bases and V by 0 bases; bases with no gene match: 5. Looked up from germline, CDR1 is ENHRY and CDR2 is SYGVKD. There are 16 residues in the CDR3. The chain's CDR3 is CAISESRTGINTEAFF. Here the CDR3 DNA reads TGTGCCATCAGTGAGTCCCGGACAGGGATCAACACTGAAGCTTTCTTT.

This chain uses TRBV7-8 with TRBJ1-2; 9 positions agree with TRBD1. After removal of 5 bases from V and 6 bases from J, the junction contained 4 bases not matched to a gene. Germline V CDR1 and CDR2: SGHVS, FQNEAQ. The CDR3 is made up of 13 amino acids. Here the CDR3 DNA reads TGTGCCAGCAGCCCGGACAGGGGTGATGGCTACACCTTC. Translating it yields CASSPDRGDGYTF. The whole variable domain, remainder taken from reference TRBV7-8 and TRBJ1-2, is GAGVSQSPRYKVAKRGQDVALRCDPISGHVSLFWYQQALGQGPEFLTYFQNEAQLDKSGLPSDRFFAERPEGSVSTLKIQRTQQEDSAVYLCASSPDRGDGYTFGSGTRLTVV.

The chain is built from TRBV6-5 and TRBJ2-5, with TRBD1 matching over 9 bases. The germline V gene has CDR1 MNHEY and CDR2 SVGAGI. The ends lost 6 bases at V and 2 bases at J; junction bases unmatched: 4. The CDR3 has 14 amino acids. CDR3 in amino acids: CASRGDRGQETQYF. CDR3 sequence (DNA): TGTGCCAGCAGGGGCGACAGGGGGCAAGAGACCCAGTACTTC.

The chain links TRBV7-2 to TRBJ1-4; TRBD1 might be the D (5 bases). Germline-derived CDR1 and CDR2 are SGHTA and FQGNSA. V shed 5 bases and J shed 9 bases, with 13 bases lying between them. This CDR3 contains 13 residues. The CDR3 loop reads CASSEQGGQKLFF. CDR3 nucleotide sequence: TGTGCCAGCAGCGAGCAGGGCGGACAAAAACTGTTTTTT. Combining the CDR3 with reference TRBV7-2 and TRBJ1-4 gives the whole variable domain GAGVSQSPSNKVTEKGKDVELRCDPISGHTALYWYRQSLGQGLEFLIYFQGNSAPDKSGLPSDRFSAERTGGSVSTLTIQRTQQEDSAVYLCASSEQGGQKLFFGSGTQLSVL.

The rearrangement links TRBV30 to TRBJ1-1, with TRBD1 as a possible D gene (5 bases). The CDR3 has 14 amino acids. In germline, CDR1 is GTSNPN, CDR2 SVGIG (reference sequence). Trimming pared 2 bases from V and 5 bases from J, leaving 15 bases between. Here the CDR3 DNA reads TGTGCCTGGAGTCCCCCGGGGGTGCGGACTGAAGCTTTCTTT. This encodes CAWSPPGVRTEAFF.

A word on this clone: Other DNA variants within this sample encode the same CDR3. The V call is TRBV6-5, the J call TRBJ2-5; D gene unclear. Trimming removed 5 bases at V and 5 bases at J, with 6 bases between. The CDR3 has 11 residues. Germline CDR1 and CDR2: MNHEY and SVGAGI. CDR3 bases: TGTGCCAGCAGTCCCGGGGAGACCCAGTACTTC. As protein: CASSPGETQYF.

J is TRBJ2-7 and V is TRBV30; the D gene is possibly TRBD2 (5 bases). The CDR3 has 15 residues. The germline gives CDR1 GTSNPN, CDR2 SVGIG (reference sequence). Trimming took 0 bases from V and 0 from J, leaving 12 bases between them. CDR3 DNA: TGTGCCTGGAGTGTGGGTGGGAGCCTCTCCTACGAGCAGTACTTC. The encoded protein is CAWSVGGSLSYEQYF. Filled out from reference TRBV30 and TRBJ2-7, the complete variable domain reads SQTIHQWPATLVQPVGSPLSLECTVEGTSNPNLYWYRQAAGRGLQLLFYSVGIGQISSEVPQNLSASRPQDRQFILSSKKLLLSDSGFYLCAWSVGGSLSYEQYFGPGTRLTVT.

The V and J genes are TRBV25-1 and TRBJ2-2; 8 bases line up with TRBD2. The CDR3 extends over 13 amino acids. The germline CDR1 and CDR2 sequences are MGHDK and SYGVNS. The junction had 2 bases not matched to a gene; V was cut back by 4 bases and J by 7 bases. The CDR3 DNA reads as TGTGCCAGCAGTGGCGGGAGGATCGGGGAGCTGTTTTTT. It is translated as CASSGGRIGELFF.

Note on this clone: The same CDR3 is also encoded by other DNA sequences in this sample. The chain uses TRBV2 and TRBJ2-7; D is possibly TRBD1 (5 bases). V gave up 6 bases and J gave up 0 bases, with 6 bases separating them. This CDR3 has 12 residues. Germline V CDR1 and CDR2: SNHLY, FYNNEI. Written as DNA, the CDR3 is TGTGCCAGCAGCAGGGACTCCTACGAGCAGTACTTC. It encodes CASSRDSYEQYF.

This clone was recorded only once. The V and J genes are TRBV15 and TRBJ1-5, with 8 bases matching TRBD1. The V segment lost 6 bases and the J segment 7 bases; nucleotides outside the gene matches: 23. Germline loops: CDR1 LNHNV, CDR2 YYDKDF (reference sequence). The CDR3 is made up of 19 amino acids. In DNA, the CDR3 is TGTGCCACCAGGCAGGGGGCTGGACAGGGAGGGTTGTTGGAACAGCCCCAGCATTTT. It encodes CATRQGAGQGGLLEQPQHF. The variable domain in full, with the rest retrieved from reference TRBV15 and TRBJ1-5, is DAMVIQNPRYQVTQFGKPVTLSCSQTLNHNVMYWYQQKSSQAPKLLFHYYDKDFNNEADTPDNFQSRRPNTSFCFLDIRSPGLGDTAMYLCATRQGAGQGGLLEQPQHFGDGTRLSIL.

The chain carries TRBV30 and TRBJ1-3; 7 bases are a match to TRBD1. Germline lookup yields CDR1 GTSNPN and CDR2 SVGIG (reference sequence). Trimming took 2 bases from V and 3 from J; bases not matched to a gene: 22. CDR3 size: 20 residues. The CDR3 nucleotides read TGTGCCTGGAGTCCAGGCCCAATTTCGACAGGGCAAGTATTTGGAAACACCATATATTTT. Translated: CAWSPGPISTGQVFGNTIYF.

This rearrangement joins TRBV19 to TRBJ2-2, with 7 bases that match TRBD1. The germline CDR1 and CDR2 sequences are LNHDA and SQIVND (reference sequence). Germline trimming cut 7 bases from V and 5 bases from J; bases unmatched to any gene: 7. This CDR3 comprises 14 residues. The CDR3 coding sequence is TGTGCCAGTAAGGTGACAGGGCAAACCGGGGAGCTGTTTTTT. This encodes CASKVTGQTGELFF.

There are a few counts of this clone. The CDR3 DNA reads as TGCGCCAGCAGCTTGCCAACGGGAGGATCGTCCTACGAGCAGTACTTC. This codes for CASSLPTGGSSYEQYF. The rearrangement uses TRBV5-1 and TRBJ2-7, with 7 positions matching TRBD2. The V gene end was trimmed by 1 base and the J gene end by 1 base; junction bases not matched to a gene: 8. From germline, CDR1 is SGHRS and CDR2 YFSETQ. The CDR3 sequence is 16 residues long.